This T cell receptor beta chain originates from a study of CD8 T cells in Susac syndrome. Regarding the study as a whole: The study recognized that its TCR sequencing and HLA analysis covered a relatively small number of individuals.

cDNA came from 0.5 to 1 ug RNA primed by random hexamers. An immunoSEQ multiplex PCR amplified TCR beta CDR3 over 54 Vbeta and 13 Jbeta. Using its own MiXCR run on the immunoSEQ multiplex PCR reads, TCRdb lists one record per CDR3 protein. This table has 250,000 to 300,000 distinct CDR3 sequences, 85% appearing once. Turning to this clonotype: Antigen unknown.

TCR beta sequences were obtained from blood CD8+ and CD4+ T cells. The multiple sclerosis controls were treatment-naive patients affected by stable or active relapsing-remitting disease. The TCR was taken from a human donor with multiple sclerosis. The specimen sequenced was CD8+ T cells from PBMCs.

The CDR3 coding sequence is TGTGCCAGCAGTTTATCGGGGGGGGACCTACTTGCCTACGAGCAGTACTTC. This codes for CASSLSGGDLLAYEQYF. J is TRBJ2-7 and V is TRBV27; 7 nucleotides line up with TRBD2. The CDR3 contains 17 residues. Germline V gene data show CDR1 as MNHEY and CDR2 as SMNVEV (reference sequence). V dropped 0 bases and J dropped 2; count of bases not matched to a gene: 10.